Listed below are T cell receptor beta chains from one sample, sequenced in a study of OX40 agonist ivuxolimab in advanced cancers. Method: immunoSEQ multiplex PCR; TCRdb's copy keeps in-frame clones and lacks some. The sample carries about 61,000 clones, 70% to 90% recorded once. The sample was CD4+ or CD8+ T cells sorted from blood, taken in a trial of the OX40 agonist ivuxolimab. These receptors all come from an adult with an advanced solid tumor such as melanoma, head and neck, liver or kidney cancer. Both conserved end residues are part of each CDR3. The D gene is left open where the match is weak. Size is stated for part of the rows, as once, few or many counts, or as a class when the clone is expanded.

abundance: -; v_gene: TRBV5-1; d_gene: -; j_gene: TRBJ2-6; CDR3nt: TGCGCCAGCAGCCAAGACACCTCTGGGGCCAACGTCCTGACTTTC; CDR3aa: CASSQDTSGANVLTF
abundance: few; v_gene: TRBV4-3; d_gene: TRBD1; j_gene: TRBJ1-2; CDR3nt: TGCGCCAGCAGCCAAGATTGGGGGACAGGGGCGGATGGCTACACCTTC; CDR3aa: CASSQDWGTGADGYTF
abundance: -; v_gene: TRBV10-2; d_gene: -; j_gene: TRBJ1-1; CDR3nt: TGCGCCAGCAGTCAGCGTGCCGGGAGCACTGAAGCTTTCTTT; CDR3aa: CASSQRAGSTEAFF
abundance: -; v_gene: TRBV5-1; d_gene: TRBD1; j_gene: TRBJ2-5; CDR3nt: TGCGCCAGCAGCCCACAGGGGGTAGAGACCCAGTACTTC; CDR3aa: CASSPQGVETQYF
abundance: -; v_gene: TRBV6-1; d_gene: TRBD1; j_gene: TRBJ1-2; CDR3nt: TGTGCCAGCAGTCGACAGGGTTTTCTAGGAGGCTACACCTTC; CDR3aa: CASSRQGFLGGYTF
abundance: -; v_gene: TRBV6-6; d_gene: -; j_gene: TRBJ2-1; CDR3nt: TGTGCCAGCAGTTACTCAGCGGTCTACAATGAGCAGTTCTTC; CDR3aa: CASSYSAVYNEQFF
abundance: -; v_gene: TRBV28; d_gene: TRBD2; j_gene: TRBJ2-3; CDR3nt: TGTGCCAGCAGTTCACCCCAAGGACTAGCGGTCACAGATACGCAGTATTTT; CDR3aa: CASSSPQGLAVTDTQYF
abundance: once; v_gene: TRBV5-1; d_gene: -; j_gene: TRBJ1-1; CDR3nt: TGCGCCAGCAGCTTGGTGCAGGGGAACACTGAAGCTTTCTTT; CDR3aa: CASSLVQGNTEAFF
abundance: -; v_gene: TRBV5-1; d_gene: -; j_gene: TRBJ1-4; CDR3nt: TGCGCCAGCACCTCGGGCTCAGGGGCGAAGACTAATGAAAAACTGTTTTTT; CDR3aa: CASTSGSGAKTNEKLFF
abundance: -; v_gene: TRBV27; d_gene: -; j_gene: TRBJ1-2; CDR3nt: TGTGCCAGCAGCCCCAACGCTCGAGCGGGGGCGAGTGGCTACACCTTC; CDR3aa: CASSPNARAGASGYTF
abundance: once; v_gene: TRBV5-1; d_gene: TRBD1; j_gene: TRBJ2-5; CDR3nt: TGCGCCAGCAGCGTTGGGACAGGGAAGGAGACCCAGTACTTC; CDR3aa: CASSVGTGKETQYF
abundance: -; v_gene: TRBV19; d_gene: -; j_gene: TRBJ2-1; CDR3nt: TGTGCCAGTAGCACAGGGAGCTCCTACAATGAGCAGTTCTTC; CDR3aa: CASSTGSSYNEQFF
abundance: -; v_gene: TRBV28; d_gene: TRBD1; j_gene: TRBJ1-6; CDR3nt: TGTGCCAGCAGTTTATGGTGGGGACAGGGTAATTCACCCCTCCACTTT; CDR3aa: CASSLWWGQGNSPLHF
abundance: -; v_gene: TRBV7-9; d_gene: TRBD1; j_gene: TRBJ2-5; CDR3nt: TGTGCCAGCATCCAAGGGGACAGCAAAGAGACCCAGTACTTC; CDR3aa: CASIQGDSKETQYF
abundance: -; v_gene: TRBV19; d_gene: TRBD1; j_gene: TRBJ1-3; CDR3nt: TGTGCCAGTAAAGACAGGGGTTTAAGCACCATATATTTT; CDR3aa: CASKDRGLSTIYF
abundance: -; v_gene: TRBV19; d_gene: TRBD1; j_gene: TRBJ1-2; CDR3nt: TGTGCCAGTAGTATAGGGACAGGGAGAGGCTACACCTTC; CDR3aa: CASSIGTGRGYTF
abundance: -; v_gene: TRBV13; d_gene: -; j_gene: TRBJ1-4; CDR3nt: TGTGCCAGCAGTAAGACAGCTACTAATGAAAAACTGTTTTTT; CDR3aa: CASSKTATNEKLFF
abundance: -; v_gene: TRBV9; d_gene: -; j_gene: TRBJ1-5; CDR3nt: TGTGCCAGCAGCGTAGATAGCCACAGCAATCAGCCCCAGCATTTT; CDR3aa: CASSVDSHSNQPQHF
abundance: -; v_gene: TRBV5-8; d_gene: -; j_gene: TRBJ2-3; CDR3nt: TGTGCCAGCAGCCGATATCAGTTGACACTCTCCACAGATACGCAGTATTTT; CDR3aa: CASSRYQLTLSTDTQYF
abundance: -; v_gene: TRBV5-4; d_gene: -; j_gene: TRBJ1-6; CDR3nt: TGTGCCAGCAGCTTGGCAGCTGCAGGAAATTCACCCCTCCACTTT; CDR3aa: CASSLAAAGNSPLHF
abundance: -; v_gene: TRBV5-1; d_gene: -; j_gene: TRBJ2-3; CDR3nt: TGCGCCAGCAGCTTGGCACAGCTTGGTACAGATACGCAGTATTTT; CDR3aa: CASSLAQLGTDTQYF
abundance: once; v_gene: TRBV18; d_gene: -; j_gene: TRBJ2-7; CDR3nt: TGTGCCAGCTCACCACCTTTAGCGCCATACTACGAGCAGTACTTC; CDR3aa: CASSPPLAPYYEQYF
abundance: -; v_gene: TRBV6-5; d_gene: -; j_gene: TRBJ1-6; CDR3nt: TGTGCCAGCAGTTACTCCTCCCTTTTAAATAATTCACCCCTCCACTTT; CDR3aa: CASSYSSLLNNSPLHF
abundance: -; v_gene: TRBV27; d_gene: TRBD1; j_gene: TRBJ1-1; CDR3nt: TGTGCCAGCAGGAGAGGGACAGGGTACACTGAAGCTTTCTTT; CDR3aa: CASRRGTGYTEAFF
abundance: once; v_gene: TRBV19; d_gene: TRBD1; j_gene: TRBJ2-3; CDR3nt: TGTGCCAGTAGTATAGGGGGACAGCGCCGGGATACGCAGTATTTT; CDR3aa: CASSIGGQRRDTQYF
abundance: -; v_gene: TRBV7-6; d_gene: -; j_gene: TRBJ2-3; CDR3nt: TGTGCCAGCAGCTTAGAGAACACTTTGAGAGGCAACACAGATACGCAGTATTTT; CDR3aa: CASSLENTLRGNTDTQYF
abundance: -; v_gene: TRBV7-2; d_gene: -; j_gene: TRBJ2-1; CDR3nt: TGTGCCAGCAGCTTAGGTTGGGGGGCCTCCTACAATGAGCAGTTCTTC; CDR3aa: CASSLGWGASYNEQFF
abundance: -; v_gene: TRBV7-2; d_gene: TRBD2; j_gene: TRBJ2-1; CDR3nt: TGTGCCAGCAGCCTCCCGACGGGGGGGCAGTTTGAGCAGTTCTTC; CDR3aa: CASSLPTGGQFEQFF
abundance: -; v_gene: TRBV11-2; d_gene: -; j_gene: TRBJ2-7; CDR3nt: TGTGCCAGCAGCTGGGTAGGACGGAGCCCCTACGAGCAGTACTTC; CDR3aa: CASSWVGRSPYEQYF
abundance: -; v_gene: TRBV11-2; d_gene: -; j_gene: TRBJ2-3; CDR3nt: TGTGCCAGCAGCTTAGGGGCGACGCAGTATTTT; CDR3aa: CASSLGATQYF
abundance: -; v_gene: TRBV5-1; d_gene: -; j_gene: TRBJ2-1; CDR3nt: TGCGCCAGCAGTGGGATGGATGGTCAGCACAATGAGCAGTTCTTC; CDR3aa: CASSGMDGQHNEQFF
abundance: -; v_gene: TRBV27; d_gene: -; j_gene: TRBJ2-3; CDR3nt: TGTGCCAGCACTCCGACCGACAGGCCCCAGGGTACGCAGTATTTT; CDR3aa: CASTPTDRPQGTQYF
abundance: -; v_gene: TRBV6-4; d_gene: TRBD1; j_gene: TRBJ2-3; CDR3nt: TGTGCCAGCAGTCTATCAGGGGGCCCAGATACGCAGTATTTT; CDR3aa: CASSLSGGPDTQYF
abundance: -; v_gene: TRBV11-2; d_gene: TRBD1; j_gene: TRBJ2-1; CDR3nt: TGTGCCAGCAGCCCACTGGCGGACAGGGCCTACAATGAGCAGTTCTTC; CDR3aa: CASSPLADRAYNEQFF
abundance: -; v_gene: TRBV6-1; d_gene: TRBD2; j_gene: TRBJ2-3; CDR3nt: TGTGCCAGCAGTGAGGCGGTAGCGGGGCCCACAGATACGCAGTATTTT; CDR3aa: CASSEAVAGPTDTQYF
abundance: -; v_gene: TRBV29-1; d_gene: -; j_gene: TRBJ2-2; CDR3nt: TGCAGCGTTGAGGGGGCGGCTAGCGGATACACCGGGGAGCTGTTTTTT; CDR3aa: CSVEGAASGYTGELFF
abundance: -; v_gene: TRBV5-8; d_gene: TRBD1; j_gene: TRBJ1-3; CDR3nt: TGTGCCAGCAGGGACTACAGGGGGACTGGAAACACCATATATTTT; CDR3aa: CASRDYRGTGNTIYF
abundance: -; v_gene: TRBV21-1; d_gene: -; j_gene: TRBJ2-5; CDR3nt: TGTGCCAGGTGGGACAGGGAGATAGAGGAGACCCAGTACTTC; CDR3aa: CARWDREIEETQYF
abundance: -; v_gene: TRBV19; d_gene: -; j_gene: TRBJ1-2; CDR3nt: TGTGCCAGTAAGGACGGTACTAACTATGGCTACACCTTC; CDR3aa: CASKDGTNYGYTF
abundance: -; v_gene: TRBV10-3; d_gene: -; j_gene: TRBJ2-1; CDR3nt: TGTGCCACCCAGTTCCGTCTAGATATCAATGAGCAGTTCTTC; CDR3aa: CATQFRLDINEQFF
abundance: -; v_gene: TRBV19; d_gene: -; j_gene: TRBJ1-3; CDR3nt: TGTGCCAGTAGTAGTAACGGGATTCCTGGAAACACCATATATTTT; CDR3aa: CASSSNGIPGNTIYF